Included here is one T cell receptor (beta chain) sequence, with context. Germline V gives CDR1 SGHDT, CDR2 YYEEEE. Trimming removed 4 bases from V and 3 bases from J, with 11 bases in between. This CDR3 contains 13 residues. Bulk TCR libraries used previously described methods and listed TCR primers. One entry per CDR3 protein results from TCRdb running MiXCR on the PCR reads. This sample has about half a million distinct CDR3 sequences, with around 23% found just once. This entry comes from a study of molecular identifiers for immune sequencing clone quantification. Study at large: Four of five splits of RNA from roughly 20,000 or 100,000 naive CD8 cells were sequenced in replicates.

The origin of this receptor is a human donor in good health. Some libraries in this study had Jurkat cell RNA spiked in. The material sequenced was naive CD8+ T cells from blood, with Jurkat cell RNA spiked in. Noted subset: FACS-sorted CD8+CD4-CCR7+CD45RA+ naive T cells. The chain employs TRBV5-6 and TRBJ2-7; D remains unclear. The CDR3 is CASSACLDYEQYF. In nucleotides, the CDR3 is TGTGCCAGCAGCGCGTGTCTCGACTACGAGCAGTACTTC.